A selection of T cell receptor beta chains follows, all from one sample in a study of PD-1 blockade in classical Hodgkin lymphoma. Assay used: immunoSEQ multiplex PCR; TCRdb lists only in-frame clones, some missing. The sample includes 15,000 or so clones, about four fifths of them seen just once. Sequences were derived from peripheral blood mononuclear cells (PBMCs), sampled at baseline. These receptors originate from a human donor with classical Hodgkin lymphoma. Both conserved end residues are part of each CDR3. D genes are given only for firm matches. For some rows the clone size is stated as once, few or many, or as a class when expanded; others skip it.

.	.	TRBV5-6	TRBJ1-1	CASSSTGLRTEAFF	TGTGCCAGCAGCTCAACAGGGTTGCGCACTGAAGCTTTCTTT
.	.	TRBV27	TRBJ1-5	CASSLLRELWDGNQPQHF	TGTGCCAGCAGTTTATTAAGAGAGCTGTGGGACGGCAATCAGCCCCAGCATTTT
.	few	TRBV2	TRBJ2-1	CASKRSLMGNEQFF	TGTGCCAGCAAGAGGTCTCTTATGGGAAATGAGCAGTTCTTC
TRBD1	.	TRBV27	TRBJ2-1	CASSLQGVGQRRFF	TGTGCCAGCAGCTTACAGGGGGTCGGGCAGCGGAGGTTCTTC
TRBD1	.	TRBV5-4	TRBJ1-2	CASSWDSDYGYTF	TGTGCCAGCAGCTGGGACAGTGACTATGGCTACACCTTC
.	.	TRBV7-2	TRBJ1-2	CASRTGRLWGDYGYTF	TGTGCCAGCAGGACGGGTAGGCTGTGGGGAGACTATGGCTACACCTTC
.	.	TRBV4-3	TRBJ2-1	CASSQDPGGEPYNEQFF	TGCGCCAGCAGCCAAGATCCGGGGGGCGAACCATACAATGAGCAGTTCTTC
.	.	TRBV7-2	TRBJ1-3	CASSPLGGSGNTIYF	TGTGCCAGCAGCCCGCTAGGGGGCTCTGGAAACACCATATATTTT
.	.	TRBV25-1	TRBJ1-2	CASSEAGLYGYTF	TGTGCCAGCAGTGAAGCTGGGTTGTATGGCTACACCTTC
.	.	TRBV19	TRBJ1-4	CASSNGGSNEKLFF	TGTGCCAGTAGCAACGGGGGTTCTAATGAAAAACTGTTTTTT
.	.	TRBV19	TRBJ1-2	CATKDKLYGYTF	TGTGCCACCAAAGACAAGCTCTATGGCTACACCTTC
.	medium-sized	TRBV6-1	TRBJ2-5	CANTEAGETQYF	TGTGCCAACACAGAGGCAGGGGAGACCCAGTACTTC
.	.	TRBV2	TRBJ2-2	CASSYHREIEVDGELFF	TGTGCCAGCAGTTATCACAGGGAAATAGAGGTAGACGGGGAGCTGTTTTTT
.	.	TRBV19	TRBJ1-6	CASSSGTVNSPLHF	TGTGCCAGTAGTTCCGGGACGGTGAATTCACCCCTCCACTTT
.	.	TRBV27	TRBJ2-3	CASRGDRPLRDTQYF	TGTGCCAGCCGGGGCGACAGGCCCCTGAGAGATACGCAGTATTTT
.	.	TRBV4-1	TRBJ2-1	CASSQEGPRGYNEQFF	TGCGCCAGCAGCCAAGAAGGTCCCAGAGGCTACAATGAGCAGTTCTTC
TRBD1	.	TRBV11-2	TRBJ2-7	CASSPGGDRAVYEQYF	TGTGCCAGCAGCCCCGGAGGGGACAGGGCTGTTTACGAGCAGTACTTC
TRBD1	.	TRBV19	TRBJ1-1	CASTPNTGGSFF	TGTGCCAGCACACCAAACACAGGGGGCTCTTTCTTT
.	.	TRBV7-7	TRBJ2-5	CASSPNGVITQYF	TGTGCCAGCAGCCCGAACGGGGTGATTACCCAGTACTTC
.	.	TRBV5-4	TRBJ2-1	CASSRGQWDNEQFF	TGTGCCAGCAGCCGCGGACAGTGGGACAATGAGCAGTTCTTC
TRBD1	once	TRBV6-5	TRBJ1-1	CASSATGVGAFF	TGTGCCAGCAGCGCAACAGGGGTCGGAGCTTTCTTT
.	.	TRBV6-4	TRBJ1-1	CASSDWSRNTEAFF	TGTGCCAGCAGTGACTGGAGCCGGAACACTGAAGCTTTCTTT
.	.	TRBV27	TRBJ1-6	CASSLRSSYNSPLHF	TGTGCCAGCAGTCTACGGAGCTCCTATAATTCACCCCTCCACTTT
.	.	TRBV6-6	TRBJ2-1	CASRPRGTGNEQFF	TGTGCCAGCAGACCCCGGGGGACTGGGAATGAGCAGTTCTTC
TRBD1	.	TRBV30	TRBJ2-7	CFDRGYSEQYF	TGCTTCGACAGGGGGTACTCCGAGCAGTACTTC
.	once	TRBV5-6	TRBJ1-4	CASSRTGQGLSNEKLFF	TGTGCCAGCAGCCGGACGGGGCAGGGGCTATCTAATGAAAAACTGTTTTTT
TRBD2	.	TRBV4-1	TRBJ2-7	CASSFSLGGGSSYEQYF	TGCGCCAGCAGCTTTTCATTGGGGGGGGGAAGCTCCTACGAGCAGTACTTC
.	.	TRBV6-4	TRBJ2-2	CASSDWQNTGELFF	TGTGCCAGCAGTGACTGGCAGAACACCGGGGAGCTGTTTTTT
.	.	TRBV7-3	TRBJ2-6	CASSWDFSSGANVLTF	TGTGCCAGCAGCTGGGACTTCAGCTCTGGGGCCAACGTCCTGACTTTC
TRBD2	.	TRBV9	TRBJ2-7	CASSAAASGGYEQYF	TGTGCCAGCAGCGCAGCCGCTAGCGGGGGTTACGAGCAGTACTTC
.	.	TRBV7-8	TRBJ1-4	CASSAHPGEAEKLFF	TGTGCCAGCAGCGCCCACCCAGGGGAAGCGGAAAAACTGTTTTTT